This record looks at one T cell receptor beta chain sequence and its context. The antigen this receptor binds is unknown. No qualities accompany the bases; no much larger clone lies one base away. As encoded in the germline V gene, CDR1 is MDHEN while CDR2 is SYDVKM. Including cysteine and phenylalanine, the CDR3 has 16 amino acids. Only the CDR3 region is kept as DNA, spanning 48 bases read in frame from base 1. V and J are trimmed by 3 bases and 6 bases, and the gene matches miss 12 bases of the junction. The trial excluded patients who had a history of autoimmune disease or were on systemic immunosuppression. Peripheral blood for TCR sequencing was collected from all dose cohorts at baseline, on cycle 4 day 1, and on cycle 7 day 1. Samples were obtained from an open-label, multicenter, first-in-human phase I dose-escalation trial of ivuxolimab. Adults with locally advanced or metastatic melanoma, renal cell carcinoma, hepatocellular carcinoma or head and neck squamous cell carcinoma were enrolled in the trial. Before TCR sequencing, CD4+ and CD8+ T cells were separately sorted from peripheral blood.

To sequence the TCRbeta CDR3 region, genomic DNA was isolated from the sorted cells. The immunoSEQ Assay was used to sequence the TCRbeta CDR3 regions. TCRdb obtained this table from immuneACCESS and retained in-frame rearrangements with V and J assigned. These tables miss some clones; where compared with another copy, unresolved V genes account for less than half of the shortfall, and the remainder is unexplained. This sample holds fewer than 75,000 clones; just over 90% were observed only once. 2% to 2.5% of the sample is held by the ten biggest clonotypes. These data belong to a study of OX40 agonist ivuxolimab in advanced cancers. With regard to the full study: Ivuxolimab was an agonistic, fully human IgG2 monoclonal antibody directed against OX40 (CD134), a costimulatory receptor. Intravenous ivuxolimab was administered to patients every 2 weeks at six dose levels: 0.01, 0.1, 0.3, 1.5, 3 and 10 mg/kg. Of the roughly 51 patients in dose escalation, 19 had hepatocellular carcinoma, about 15 had melanoma, 9 had renal cell carcinoma and 9 had head and neck cancer. A male proportion of roughly 85% and a mean age of approximately 60 years, ranging from 23 to 79, were recorded for the dose-escalation cohort. Partial responses occurred in three dose-escalation patients, of whom one had hepatocellular carcinoma and two had cutaneous melanoma. Prior anti-PD-1, anti-PD-L1 or anti-CTLA-4 therapy was permitted, and checkpoint inhibitors had been received by 30% to 40% of dose-escalation patients. The point of sequencing TCRbeta in the periphery was to test whether ivuxolimab changed TCR sequence diversity and drove clonal T-cell expansion. The monotherapy dose-escalation portion (N = 52 patients) of the phase I ivuxolimab trial is reported in the paper. The paper's findings and limits, for the study overall: Low levels of normalized T-cell clonal expansion were also seen in some nonresponding patients. After ivuxolimab, CD8+ T cells had more expanded clones than CD4+ T cells on average. Which antigens the clonally expanded peripheral T cells were specific for was not determined. At doses of 0.1 to 3.0 mg/kg, clonal expansion of both CD4+ and CD8+ T cells in blood was seen between baseline and week 6. In the 0.1-3.0 mg/kg groups, partial responders were among the patients with the lowest normalized peripheral clonal expansion, particularly in CD8+ T cells.

The starting material was CD4+ or CD8+ T cells sorted from blood, obtained in a trial of the OX40 agonist ivuxolimab. This receptor chain uses TRBV28 and TRBJ1-2; TRBD1 matches 8 bases in the middle. This clonotype originated in an adult with an advanced solid tumor such as melanoma, head and neck, liver or kidney cancer. CDR3 sequence: CASSFSGTGRRNGYTF. Read as DNA, the sequence is TGTGCCAGCAGTTTTTCCGGGACAGGAAGACGGAATGGCTACACCTTC.